Presented here are 26 T cell receptor beta chains from one specimen sequenced in a study of shared clonotypes between healthy human individuals. The protocol was immunoSEQ multiplex PCR, while the TCRdb copy is restricted to in-frame clones and leaves out a portion. The profile shows about 1.1 million clones, 75% to 85% of them singletons. Sample: memory CD4+ T cells from PBMCs. As to subset: CD45RA-negative fraction. These receptor sequences come from a man younger than 30 in good health. Some clones in this sample may be carry-over from other donors' samples.

The chain joins TRBV6-6 to TRBJ2-7, with 9 bases lining up with TRBD1. The CDR3 consists of 16 residues. Germline-derived CDR1 and CDR2 are MNHNY and SVGAGI (reference sequence). Trimming removed 5 bases from V and 3 bases from J; junction bases left unmatched: 11. CDR3 DNA sequence: TGTGCCAGCAGTCAAAGAACCGGGACAGGGATCTACGAGCAGTACTTC. As protein: CASSQRTGTGIYEQYF.

The chain employs TRBV5-1 and TRBJ2-3; 10 bases match TRBD2. The CDR3 totals 19 residues. Trimming took 4 bases from V and 0 from J; bases not matched to a gene: 14. In germline, CDR1 is SGHRS, CDR2 YFSETQ. In DNA, the CDR3 is TGCGCCAGCAGCATAGCTCCCGGGACTAGCGTCTCTAGCACAGATACGCAGTATTTT. Its protein product is CASSIAPGTSVSSTDTQYF.

The chain joins TRBV2 to TRBJ2-7; no clear D gene. Per the germline V gene, CDR1 is SNHLY and CDR2 is FYNNEI. This CDR3 has 14 residues. The V gene lost 1 base and the J gene lost 3 bases, with 10 bases spanning the gap. The CDR3 sequence is CASSEGARNYEQYF. DNA for the CDR3: TGTGCCAGCAGTGAAGGTGCTAGGAACTACGAGCAGTACTTC.

This clone came up many times. The CDR3 sequence is CASSVWTSISDTQYF. CDR3 in DNA: TGTGCCAGCAGCGTATGGACTAGCATTTCAGATACGCAGTATTTT. J is TRBJ2-3 and V is TRBV9; TRBD2 agrees at 8 bases. From germline, CDR1 is SGDLS and CDR2 YYNGEE. The CDR3 covers 15 residues. J lost 4 bases, V lost 1 base, and 5 bases had no gene match.

The chain is built from TRBV6-6 and TRBJ1-5; perhaps TRBD1 as D (6 bases). Trimming took 6 bases from V and 0 from J, leaving 12 bases between them. Germline CDR1 reads MNHNY; CDR2 reads SVGAGI (reference sequence). The CDR3 runs 15 residues. The CDR3 is CASSETGDSNQPQHF. In DNA form, the CDR3 reads TGTGCCAGCAGCGAGACAGGTGATAGCAATCAGCCCCAGCATTTT.

The chain links TRBV28 to TRBJ1-5; a possible D gene is TRBD1 (5 bases). There are 17 residues in the CDR3. The germline V gene has CDR1 MDHEN and CDR2 SYDVKM. V was pared by 6 bases and J by 5 bases, with 23 bases between. The CDR3, as DNA: TGTGCCAGCAGGGGCCCAGTTTACAAGGGGCCTGATCAGCCCCAGCATTTT. Amino acid sequence: CASRGPVYKGPDQPQHF.

The chain has TRBV6-5 and TRBJ2-1, with D unclear. V gave up 10 bases and J gave up 7 bases, with 11 bases separating them. CDR3 length: 11 amino acids. The germline V gene encodes CDR1 MNHEY and CDR2 SVGAGI. CDR3 sequence: CATLAMNEQFF. DNA of the CDR3: TGTGCCACCTTGGCGATGAATGAGCAGTTCTTC.

V usage is TRBV11-3 and J usage is TRBJ2-5; D might be TRBD2 (5 bases). Gene TRBJ2-7 matches the end of the DNA better, so the J call may be wrong. CDR1 is SGHNT, CDR2 YENEEA, per germline. This CDR3 spans 12 amino acids. DNA of the CDR3: TGTGCCAGCAGCCCCGCGGGTGACGAGCAGTACTTC. As protein: CASSPAGDEQYF.

Turning to this clone: This CDR3 is also generated by other DNA sequences in the sample. The chain links TRBV30 to TRBJ1-4; D is undetermined. The CDR3 consists of 13 residues. Deletions cut 0 bases from V and 5 bases from J, with 7 bases between. Germline V CDR1 and CDR2: GTSNPN, SVGIG (reference sequence). CDR3 region: CAWSVRTNEKLFF. The CDR3 bases are TGTGCCTGGAGTGTTCGTACCAATGAAAAACTGTTTTTT.

This chain uses TRBV7-9 with TRBJ2-5, with a weak D call TRBD2 (5 bases). CDR1 and CDR2 (germline): SEHNR, FQNEAQ (reference sequence). The V end lost 4 bases, the J end lost 4 bases, and 10 bases lay between the germline ends. The length of the CDR3 is 13 residues. CDR3 sequence (DNA): TGTGCCAGCAGCTATGTGGGGAGAGAGACCCAGTACTTC. This translates into CASSYVGRETQYF.

V usage is TRBV2 and J usage is TRBJ2-2, with 9 bases identical to TRBD2. CDR3 length: 14 amino acids. V was pared by 4 bases and J by 3 bases, with 0 bases of the junction left unmatched. In germline, CDR1 is SNHLY, CDR2 FYNNEI. The CDR3 loop is CASSGLADTGELFF. The DNA for the CDR3 is TGTGCCAGCAGTGGACTAGCGGACACCGGGGAGCTGTTTTTT.

The rearrangement links TRBV27 to TRBJ1-2; 8 bases fit TRBD1. Germline CDR1 reads MNHEY; CDR2 reads SMNVEV (reference sequence). This CDR3 has 13 residues. Trimming removed 6 bases from V and 4 bases from J; junction bases left unmatched: 4. The CDR3 is CASRQTGGYGYTF. CDR3 DNA: TGTGCCAGCAGGCAAACAGGGGGCTATGGCTACACCTTC.

The V gene is TRBV9, the J gene TRBJ2-7; 9 bases are a match to TRBD2. This CDR3 has 15 amino acids. Germline CDR1 reads SGDLS; CDR2 reads YYNGEE. Trimming took 4 bases from V and 3 from J; bases not matched to a gene: 8. CDR3 bases: TGTGCCAGCAGCAAAGCGGGGGGAACAATCTACGAGCAGTACTTC. Its translation is CASSKAGGTIYEQYF.

The chain carries TRBV30 and TRBJ2-5; D remains unclear. The CDR3 covers 11 residues. Germline CDR1 GTSNPN, CDR2 SVGIG (reference sequence). The V end lost 3 bases, the J end lost 2 bases, and 4 bases lay between the germline ends. As DNA, the CDR3 is TGTGCCTGGAGCCATCAAGAGACCCAGTACTTC. This translates into CAWSHQETQYF. The full variable domain, in which reference TRBV30 and TRBJ2-5 provide the parts outside the CDR3, is SQTIHQWPATLVQPVGSPLSLECTVEGTSNPNLYWYRQAAGRGLQLLFYSVGIGQISSEVPQNLSASRPQDRQFILSSKKLLLSDSGFYLCAWSHQETQYFGPGTRLLVL.

The chain uses TRBV15 and TRBJ1-3; D is perhaps TRBD1 (5 bases). The CDR3 has 16 amino acids. With 1 base removed from V and 0 bases from J, the gap between germline ends came to 10 bases. Germline V gene sequence: CDR1 LNHNV, CDR2 YYDKDF (reference sequence). The CDR3 DNA sequence: TGTGCCACCAGCAGAGCCGGGGCAACCTCTGGAAACACCATATATTTT. Amino acid sequence: CATSRAGATSGNTIYF.

This chain joins TRBV5-4 and TRBJ2-3; 9 bases align to TRBD2. Germline CDR1 and CDR2: SGHNT and YYREEE (reference sequence). V was clipped by 4 bases and J by 2 bases; unmatched bases: 11. This CDR3 is 17 amino acids long. Written as DNA, the CDR3 is TGTGCCAGCAGCCAAGGGTTCAGCGGGAGGAACACAGATACGCAGTATTTT. It yields the protein CASSQGFSGRNTDTQYF.

This clone was counted only a few times. The V and J genes are TRBV5-1 and TRBJ2-6, with D maybe TRBD1 (6 bases). Per germline, CDR1 SGHRS and CDR2 YFSETQ. V lost 0 bases to trimming and J lost 2 bases, with 9 bases between them. This CDR3 is 16 amino acids long. CDR3 nucleotide sequence: TGCGCCAGCAGCTTGGCTGGGGGCCCTGGGGCCAACGTCCTGACTTTC. Its protein is CASSLAGGPGANVLTF.

This clone has just a few counts. The chain joins TRBV25-1 to TRBJ1-1; the D is unclear. Germline CDR1 MGHDK, CDR2 SYGVNS. The CDR3 spans 13 residues. The V and J ends lost 2 bases and 3 bases respectively, with 7 bases between them. CDR3 DNA: TGTGCCAGCAGTGAAGGTGGGGACACTGAAGCTTTCTTT. Its translation: CASSEGGDTEAFF.

The chain is built from TRBV7-2 and TRBJ1-2; D may be TRBD1 (5 bases). V lost 2 bases and J lost 10, with 11 bases in between. The CDR3 loop spans 12 amino acids. Germline CDR1 SGHTA, CDR2 FQGNSA. CDR3 loop: CASSLSGTVYTF. CDR3 bases: TGTGCCAGCAGCTTATCAGGGACGGTCTACACCTTC. Together with reference TRBV7-2 and TRBJ1-2, the CDR3 gives the full variable domain: GAGVSQSPSNKVTEKGKDVELRCDPISGHTALYWYRQSLGQGLEFLIYFQGNSAPDKSGLPSDRFSAERTGGSVSTLTIQRTQQEDSAVYLCASSLSGTVYTFGSGTRLTVV.

This chain uses TRBV2 with TRBJ2-3, with TRBD2 identical over 9 bases. J was trimmed by 5 bases and V by 2 bases; bases with no gene match: 8. Germline CDR1 is SNHLY and CDR2 is FYNNEI. This CDR3 has 16 amino acids. In nucleotides, the CDR3 is TGTGCCAGCAGTGAACGGAGGGGACTAGCAGGAGATACGCAGTATTTT. As protein: CASSERRGLAGDTQYF.

This rearrangement joins TRBV10-1 to TRBJ2-7; no clear D gene. The germline V and J ends were trimmed by 2 bases and 3 bases, with 8 bases remaining between them. The CDR3 is 13 amino acids. Germline loops: CDR1 WNHNN, CDR2 SYGVQD (reference sequence). The chain's CDR3 is CASSETANYEQYF. The CDR3 DNA reads as TGCGCCAGCAGTGAGACAGCAAACTACGAGCAGTACTTC.

About this clone itself: Other DNA variants within this sample encode the same CDR3. This sequence joins TRBV7-3 and TRBJ2-1, with TRBD2 matching 16 bases. The CDR3 sequence is 17 residues long. V lost 5 bases, J lost 4 bases, and 5 bases stayed unmatched. Germline lookup yields CDR1 SGHTA and CDR2 FQGTGA. The CDR3 protein is CASSRGLAGGKYNEQFF. The CDR3 DNA is TGTGCCAGCAGCCGGGGACTAGCGGGAGGGAAATACAATGAGCAGTTCTTC.

The chain couples TRBV19 to TRBJ2-7; possible D gene TRBD1, 6 bases. This CDR3 has 14 residues. The V gene lost 5 bases and the J gene lost 2 bases, with 13 bases spanning the gap. Per the germline V gene, CDR1 is LNHDA and CDR2 is SQIVND (reference sequence). The CDR3 bases are TGTGCCAGTAGTCAGGGGATCGGGGCCTACGAGCAGTACTTC. Amino acids: CASSQGIGAYEQYF.

CDR3 region: CASSSRTSGKSQYF. CDR3 sequence (DNA): TGTGCCAGCAGCTCCCGGACATCGGGTAAATCGCAGTATTTT. The chain recombines TRBV7-3 with TRBJ2-3, with D possibly matching TRBD1 (5 bases). The V end lost 4 bases, the J end lost 10 bases, and 18 bases lay between the germline ends. Looked up from germline, CDR1 is SGHTA and CDR2 is FQGTGA. The CDR3 loop spans 14 amino acids.

Only a few counts were recorded for this clone. The chain has TRBV6-4 and TRBJ1-2, with 8 nucleotides matching TRBD1. Trimming at V came to 4 bases and at J to 2 bases, leaving 6 bases not matched to a gene. Germline V gene sequence: CDR1 MRHNA, CDR2 SNTAGT. The length of the CDR3 is 15 residues. This CDR3 is CASSAETGVNYGYTF. The CDR3 bases are TGTGCCAGCAGTGCAGAGACAGGGGTAAACTATGGCTACACCTTC.

The chain employs TRBV2 and TRBJ1-2, with D perhaps TRBD1 (6 bases). This CDR3 comprises 13 residues. V lost 8 bases and J lost 6, with 16 bases in between. Germline CDR1 and CDR2: SNHLY and FYNNEI. The CDR3 DNA follows: TGTGCCAGCGCTGCGCGGGACAAGGATGGCTACACCTTC. This encodes CASAARDKDGYTF.